This TCR beta chain was documented in a study of cytomegalovirus exposure and HLA in healthy donors (dated by TCRdb to the late 2010s). Background for the entire study: An earlier analysis of a few hundred of the donors reported about 300 Gb of sequence data and roughly 120 million unique TCR beta sequences obtained from around 170 million T cells. An early release that covered fewer than 750 HLA-typed donors contained about 300 gigabases of sequencing data and 65 million to 100 million unique TCR sequences. The genetic ancestry cluster associated with self-reported Caucasian donors included about 81% of the 398 genotyped donors. The study aimed to test whether signatures of past pathogen exposure could be identified by cataloging public T cell receptors. The T cell repertoires of around 730 subjects were profiled by immunosequencing and related to cytomegalovirus serostatus. Along with the approximately 700-subject first cohort, a separate validation cohort of over a hundred different subjects was used. To predict cytomegalovirus infection status, the study brought together high-throughput TCR immunosequencing, statistical association of individual TCRs with disease status, and machine learning. In a later analysis, previously published TCR beta repertoires from 670 or so donors were re-analyzed and high-resolution HLA genotyping was added so that TCR occurrence patterns could be studied. Rather than drawing on any new phenotypic data, the later analysis identified candidate immune exposures from TCR beta sequences and the way those sequences occurred across donors. In an earlier analysis of 500 to 650 of the donors, high-throughput TCR beta sequencing was used to judge whether each TCR beta V gene segment behaved as functional or pseudogenic. Donor age, sex, ethnicity and CMV serostatus were collected together with the repertoire data. A later genetic analysis used genome-wide SNP genotypes for about 60% of the roughly 700 donors, treating that subset as a discovery cohort. Every discovery cohort repertoire had been produced on one sequencing platform. HLA typing covered class I and class II loci at four-digit resolution. Typing coverage varied by locus: roughly 620-640 donors for A, B, C, DRB1 and DQB1; about 520 for DQA1; over 600 for DPA1; around 490 for DPB1. Because of strong linkage in the cohort, roughly five DR-DQ haplotypes were treated as single units for association and clustering. Among under 450 genotyped donors of the cohort, an average of around 240,000 unique TCR beta nucleotide sequences were sequenced per donor, about a sixth of them non-productive. On the study overall, not on this receptor specifically: A later genetic analysis reported fewer N-insertions in productive TCRs among donors in an Asian-associated ancestry cluster than the approximately 670-donor mean. In a later analysis, the rate of TCR association differed among HLA loci, with DRB1 alleles having the most associated TCRs and HLA-C alleles having the fewest. Broadly in line with IMGT annotations, most TCR beta V segments showed up in productive rearrangements about 87% or about 30% of the time in an earlier analysis of around 600 of the donors. It was suggested by the authors that the approach could potentially be generalized to other disease states and immunological phenotypes. Cytomegalovirus status was reported to be diagnosed by the classifier with high specificity and sensitivity in both the original and validation cohorts. A further reported finding was that TCR beta sequences accurately predicted the HLA-A and HLA-B alleles for most subjects in the first cohort. Assigning TCR associations to individual alleles was difficult when HLA alleles, especially DR and DQ, strongly co-occurred. For the cohort, immune exposure information was limited to CMV serostatus. The cohort was sequenced for TCR beta chains only, and without alpha or paired-chain data the features that could be detected were limited. Specific HLA alleles were associated with 15,000 to 20,000 TCR beta sequences at a false discovery rate of 0.05 in a later analysis. An association between a missense DCLRE1C variant and V-gene and J-gene trimming of TCR beta chains was found in a later genetic analysis and replicated in an independent cohort. Compared with equally common non-associated chains, HLA-associated TCR beta chains in a later analysis were more clonally expanded and had lower generation probabilities. In vitro tests confirmed that a few of the cytomegalovirus-associated TCR beta chains recognize cytomegalovirus antigens. The 87-base-pair reads could not distinguish some IMGT-functional V segments, including TRBV6-2 and TRBV6-3, so those segments were excluded. The presence/absence analyses assumed that sequencing depth was roughly uniform across donors, and that assumption may not be true. A later analysis reported that several top co-occurrence clusters appeared linked to parvovirus B19, influenza, CMV and Epstein-Barr virus. The study listed 164 TCR beta chains as associated with cytomegalovirus. According to a later analysis, most CMV-associated TCR beta chains appeared to be HLA-restricted, and the HLA associations seemed to be driven largely by CMV exposure. Because HLA typing was missing for some donors at each locus, association tests included only the typed subset. Across donors, most TCR sequences were observed very rarely, whereas some public TCRs were present in many individuals. A cluster of highly shared sequence variants was judged likely to be a technical artifact of the sequencing pipeline. The earlier analysis of approximately 540 of the donors excluded approximately 15 rarely observed V segments, including chromosome 9 orphons, because counts were too low. Linkage disequilibrium might explain the correlated functional status among segregating V segments, but an unknown experimental factor could not be excluded.

The cohort comprised around 700 healthy bone marrow donors. At the time of sampling, every cohort member was nominally healthy, though immune exposures that went unrecorded were likely present. The donor was CMV seropositive and belonged to the group of 250 to 300 seropositive cohort members. Each donor provided a peripheral blood sample, and peripheral blood mononuclear cells were used for TCR beta sequencing. The Qiagen DNeasy Blood Extraction Kit was used to extract genomic DNA from the blood cell samples. Concerning this clone: This receptor's antigen is unknown. No base quality information exists; no much larger clone differs at one position.

The library came from the immunoSEQ multiplex PCR assay. A mixture of 60 forward primers for TCR Vbeta segments and 13 reverse primers for TCR Jbeta segments was used in the multiplex PCR. The CDR3 region of rearranged TCR beta genes was amplified from genomic DNA with a multiplex PCR assay. The amplified TCR beta libraries were sequenced on the Illumina HiSeq System as 87-base-pair reads. Concerning the study's data processing: A later analysis counted about 76 million unique TCR beta chains across the 650 to 800 repertoires, and around 9.9 million of these chains were shared by at least two donors. A nearest-neighbor algorithm error-corrected the raw reads and collapsed the reads into unique sequences, merging closely related sequences to remove PCR and sequencing errors. CDR3 sequences were aligned to IMGT reference sequences to assign V, D and J gene segments. For a sequence to be retained, at least a six-nucleotide match to both a V gene segment and a J gene segment was required. Rearrangements were classified as productive when the CDR3 lacked stop codons and remained in frame with V and J, and all other rearrangements were classified as non-productive. Following IMGT convention, CDR3 was defined as the stretch from the second conserved V-encoded cysteine up to the conserved J-encoded phenylalanine. The earlier analysis of 587 of the donors excluded sequences that lacked an unambiguous match to a single V gene segment. In an earlier analysis of approximately 590 of the donors, a V segment was called functional when productive rearrangements were above 56.7%, and segregating when the standard deviation between donors exceeded 5%. A statistical classification framework was built for diagnosing cytomegalovirus status from the catalog of TCR beta chain sequences. In a later analysis, TCR nucleotide sequences were compared against IMGT/GENE-DB human TR gene sequences so that V and J genes could be assigned. The TCRdist pipeline was used in a later analysis to assign CDR3 sequences and most-parsimonious VDJ recombination scenarios. In a later analysis, each TCR beta chain was defined by its CDR3 amino acid sequence together with its V-gene family, and reads lacking a unique V-gene family were excluded. In a later analysis, 450 to 600 highly shared, low-generation-probability nucleotide sequences were removed to address suspected cross-contamination and a sequencing artifact. A later analysis calculated a clonal expansion index for each public chain from normalized within-repertoire ranks of inferred template counts. In a later analysis, generation probabilities were computed using a VDJ recombination model fitted to out-of-frame rearrangements, and the results were checked against IGoR. In a later analysis, TCR-TCR, TCR-HLA and TCR-CMV co-occurrence was scored with hypergeometric tests, and a repertoire-size bias correction was applied to TCR pairs. To estimate false discovery rates, a later analysis permuted the HLA or CMV assignments 20 times. In a later analysis, co-occurring TCRs were grouped using DBSCAN, and TCRdist sequence similarity was added for clustering within HLA-allele-positive subsets. Co-occurrence clustering excluded repertoires with fewer than 30,000 or more than 120,000 public chains, plus five with anomalous nucleotide sharing. As stored in TCRdb, this immuneACCESS dataset retains in-frame rearrangements with V and J assigned. A fraction of the clones does not appear; measured against another copy, unresolved V genes explain less than half of the discrepancy, and the remainder lacks a known reason. The D gene and trimming were derived from the DNA, and the V and J assignments and clone size from that table. The sample contains about 200,000 clones, approximately 78% of them found a single time. The ten largest clones capture 6.5% of the sample.

According to the germline V gene, CDR1 reads MNHEY and CDR2 reads SVGAGI. Trimming removed 6 bases from V and 1 base from J, leaving 9 bases between the germline ends. Spanning cysteine to phenylalanine, the CDR3 consists of 13 amino acids. Of the read, only the CDR3 DNA is kept; its 39 bases are in frame from base 1. The sample taken for sequencing was PBMCs. The V gene is TRBV6-5 and the J gene is TRBJ1-1; confidence is insufficient to name the D gene. The clonotype comes from a woman in her forties or fifties in good health and CMV-seropositive. The DNA is as follows: TGTGCCAGCAGCCTACGGGAGAACACTGAAGCTTTCTTT. This gives the protein CASSLRENTEAFF.